One sample yielded the 27 T cell receptor beta chains listed below, sequenced in a study of T cell changes during pregnancy in multiple sclerosis. The table came from immunoSEQ multiplex PCR; TCRdb's copy has only in-frame clones and leaves some out. The table lists 52,000 or so clones, over 80% of them singletons. The sequenced sample was CD4+ T cells from peripheral blood mononuclear cells, obtained in the first trimester of pregnancy. All receptors derive from a female donor with multiple sclerosis, enrolled in a pregnancy study.

At least ten counts were recorded for this clone. This chain uses TRBV14 with TRBJ2-7, with 9 nucleotides matching TRBD1. V gave up 4 bases and J gave up 6 bases; unmatched junction bases: 7. The CDR3 runs to 14 residues. Looked up from germline, CDR1 is SGHDN and CDR2 is FVKESK. The CDR3 sequence is CASSPGTGRSEQYF. The CDR3 coding sequence is TGTGCCAGCAGCCCAGGGACAGGGCGATCCGAGCAGTACTTC.

The J gene is TRBJ2-3, the V gene TRBV5-1; 13 bases match TRBD2. This CDR3 is 15 amino acids long. J gave up 7 bases and V 2 bases, and 4 bases lay outside the gene matches. The germline V gene has CDR1 SGHRS and CDR2 YFSETQ. The CDR3 reads CASSFGLAGVNTQYF. CDR3 nucleotides: TGCGCCAGCAGCTTTGGACTAGCGGGAGTGAATACGCAGTATTTT.

The genes are TRBV6-6 and TRBJ2-1; the D is unclear. Germline values: CDR1 MNHNY, CDR2 SVGAGI (reference sequence). Trimming shortened V by 5 bases and J by 0 bases, and 8 bases separated the two germline ends. CDR3 size: 14 residues. The CDR3 loop is CASSTASSYNEQFF. The CDR3 nucleotides are TGTGCCAGCAGTACTGCAAGCTCCTACAATGAGCAGTTCTTC.

The chain recombines TRBV6-4 with TRBJ2-5, with D tentatively TRBD1 (7 bases). Germline lookup yields CDR1 MRHNA and CDR2 SNTAGT. V lost 1 base, J lost 1 base, and 10 bases lay in between. This CDR3 is 15 amino acids long. For the CDR3, the DNA is TGTGCCAGCAGTGACTTGCGGGACAGCCAAGAGACCCAGTACTTC. Amino acids: CASSDLRDSQETQYF.

J is TRBJ2-7 and V is TRBV2, with D possibly being TRBD1 (7 bases). V was cut by 8 bases and J by 6 bases, with 11 bases left in between. This CDR3 region has 11 residues. Germline CDR1 reads SNHLY; CDR2 reads FYNNEI. This CDR3 reads CASRQGGEQYF. CDR3 DNA: TGTGCCAGCCGACAGGGAGGCGAGCAGTACTTC.

The sample holds one count of this clone. The chain carries TRBV6-1 and TRBJ2-2; 7 bases match TRBD1. The CDR3 is 15 amino acids. V lost 6 bases and J lost 3; bases outside the gene matches: 7. The V gene's germline CDR1 is MNHNS and CDR2 SASEGT. CDR3 sequence (DNA): TGTGCCAGCAGGAACACAGGGGTGGACACCGGGGAGCTGTTTTTT. This translates into CASRNTGVDTGELFF.

The chain carries TRBV15 and TRBJ1-4; 10 bases match TRBD1. The CDR3 is made up of 14 amino acids. Germline loops: CDR1 LNHNV, CDR2 YYDKDF (reference sequence). With V trimmed by 5 bases and J by 8 bases, 5 bases remained unmatched. In DNA form, the CDR3 reads TGTGCCACCAGCCGTCGGGACAGGGGAGAAAAACTGTTTTTT. This translates into CATSRRDRGEKLFF.

The V call is TRBV15, the J call TRBJ2-7, with D possibly being TRBD2 (6 bases). Germline CDR1 reads LNHNV; CDR2 reads YYDKDF (reference sequence). Trimming removed 5 bases from V and 9 bases from J, with 23 bases in between. This CDR3 spans 15 amino acids. In DNA, the CDR3 is TGTGCCACCAGCCCCCCCGGGACTCAGGTTCGAGGGCAGTACTTC. The encoded protein is CATSPPGTQVRGQYF.

The CDR3 is CASSGPNRMNTEAFF. The CDR3 nucleotides read TGTGCCAGCAGTGGCCCGAACAGAATGAACACTGAAGCTTTCTTT. The chain couples TRBV6-1 to TRBJ1-1; no clear D. CDR3 length: 15 amino acids. The ends were cut back, 4 bases at V and 0 bases at J, with 12 bases in the middle. Germline-derived CDR1 and CDR2 are MNHNS and SASEGT.

This clone appeared a few times. The chain carries TRBV10-3 and TRBJ2-1; D unresolved. V gave up 4 bases and J gave up 4 bases, with 5 bases separating them. The CDR3 covers 12 residues. Germline V lookup: CDR1 ENHRY, CDR2 SYGVKD. CDR3 nucleotide sequence: TGTGCCATCAGTGGCCAGTACAATGAGCAGTTCTTC. Residues: CAISGQYNEQFF.

The chain joins TRBV18 to TRBJ2-3; 10 bases agree with TRBD1. The germline CDR1 and CDR2 sequences are KGHSH and LQKENI. After removal of 3 bases from V and 3 bases from J, the junction contained 6 bases not matched to a gene. There are 16 residues in the CDR3. The CDR3 loop is CASSPYRDRGTDTQYF. Here the CDR3 DNA reads TGTGCCAGCTCACCCTACCGGGACAGGGGTACAGATACGCAGTATTTT.

The chain has TRBV30 and TRBJ1-4, with a tentative D call TRBD1 (5 bases). Germline CDR1 and CDR2: GTSNPN and SVGIG (reference sequence). The CDR3 has 14 amino acids. Trimming stripped 1 base from V and 7 bases from J, with 13 bases between. CDR3 in amino acids: CAWSESLTVEKLFF. The CDR3 DNA follows: TGTGCCTGGAGTGAGAGTCTGACAGTTGAAAAACTGTTTTTT. The full variable domain, with the rest looked up from reference TRBV30 and TRBJ1-4, is SQTIHQWPATLVQPVGSPLSLECTVEGTSNPNLYWYRQAAGRGLQLLFYSVGIGQISSEVPQNLSASRPQDRQFILSSKKLLLSDSGFYLCAWSESLTVEKLFFGSGTQLSVL.

CDR3 in amino acids: CASSYTGTTEAFF. The CDR3 bases are TGTGCCAGCAGTTATACAGGGACCACTGAAGCTTTCTTT. This chain uses TRBV28 with TRBJ1-1; tentatively, D is TRBD1 (6 bases). CDR1 and CDR2 from the germline V gene are MDHEN and SYDVKM. The CDR3 runs 13 residues. V was clipped by 4 bases and J by 4 bases, with 10 bases between them.

V and J are TRBV2 and TRBJ1-4, with D uncertain. The CDR3 covers 15 residues. The V gene lost 6 bases and the J gene lost 3 bases, with 14 bases spanning the gap. Germline V lookup: CDR1 SNHLY, CDR2 FYNNEI. This CDR3 reads CASSFTAQSNEKLFF. The CDR3 nucleotides are TGTGCCAGCAGCTTTACAGCTCAATCTAATGAAAAACTGTTTTTT.

The CDR3 loop reads CASSVALASVTQYF. The CDR3 DNA sequence: TGTGCCAGCAGCGTAGCTCTGGCCTCCGTGACCCAGTACTTC. The J gene is TRBJ2-5, the V gene TRBV9; D gene ambiguous. Trimming took 0 bases from V and 7 from J, leaving 13 bases between them. Looked up from germline, CDR1 is SGDLS and CDR2 is YYNGEE. CDR3 size: 14 residues.

The J gene is TRBJ2-7, the V gene TRBV5-1; D unclear. The germline CDR1 and CDR2 sequences are SGHRS and YFSETQ. V was cut by 0 bases and J by 3 bases, with 13 bases left in between. CDR3 length: 15 amino acids. CDR3 sequence: CASSLGVSSYYEQYF. The CDR3 region has the DNA TGCGCCAGCAGCTTGGGAGTTAGCAGCTACTACGAGCAGTACTTC. Full variable domain (outside the CDR3, taken from reference TRBV5-1 and TRBJ2-7): KAGVTQTPRYLIKTRGQQVTLSCSPISGHRSVSWYQQTPGQGLQFLFEYFSETQRNKGNFPGRFSGRQFSNSRSEMNVSTLELGDSALYLCASSLGVSSYYEQYFGPGTRLTVT.

The chain has TRBV18 and TRBJ2-4; D remains ambiguous. CDR3 length equals 16 residues. Trimming removed 6 bases at V and 2 bases at J, with 17 bases between. Germline V gene sequence: CDR1 KGHSH, CDR2 LQKENI. CDR3 amino acids: CASSAATSASKNIQYF. In DNA form, the CDR3 reads TGTGCCAGCTCCGCGGCAACATCTGCATCCAAAAACATTCAGTACTTC.

The rearrangement uses TRBV2 and TRBJ2-7; D remains ambiguous. The V gene lost 7 bases and the J gene lost 1 base, with 11 bases spanning the gap. This CDR3 region has 13 residues. Germline assignment: CDR1 SNHLY and CDR2 FYNNEI. The CDR3 bases are TGTGCCAGCAACTTGCTGAGATCCTACGAGCAGTACTTC. Its translation is CASNLLRSYEQYF.

The rearrangement uses TRBV4-1 and TRBJ1-6, with TRBD1 matching 11 bases. The V and J ends lost 0 bases and 8 bases, in that order; junction bases with no gene match: 6. Germline CDR1 reads MGHRA; CDR2 reads YSYEKL. The CDR3 loop spans 17 amino acids. The CDR3 DNA is TGCGCCAGCAGCCAAGATAGGGGACAGGGGGTCCATTCACCCCTCCACTTT. Translating it yields CASSQDRGQGVHSPLHF.

V is TRBV2 and J is TRBJ2-2; TRBD1 might be the D (6 bases). V dropped 5 bases and J dropped 4 bases, with 11 bases sitting between them. The CDR3 is 14 amino acids. CDR1 is SNHLY and CDR2 is FYNNEI in the germline V gene. The chain's CDR3 is CASSLAGVTGELFF. The CDR3 region has the DNA TGTGCCAGCAGTCTGGCAGGGGTCACCGGGGAGCTGTTTTTT.

This clone was seen just once. The V and J genes are TRBV25-1 and TRBJ2-4; possible D gene TRBD1, 5 bases. This CDR3 comprises 15 residues. Germline loops: CDR1 MGHDK, CDR2 SYGVNS. V was cut by 2 bases and J by 2 bases, with 10 bases left in between. For the CDR3, the DNA is TGTGCCAGCAGTGAAGGAAAGGGGACCAAAAACATTCAGTACTTC. Translation: CASSEGKGTKNIQYF. Combining the CDR3 with reference TRBV25-1 and TRBJ2-4 gives the whole variable domain EADIYQTPRYLVIGTGKKITLECSQTMGHDKMYWYQQDPGMELHLIHYSYGVNSTEKGDLSSESTVSRIRTEHFPLTLESARPSHTSQYLCASSEGKGTKNIQYFGAGTRLSVL.

This sequence joins TRBV25-1 and TRBJ2-1; 10 nucleotides line up with TRBD2. The V gene's germline CDR1 is MGHDK and CDR2 SYGVNS. The CDR3 contains 15 residues. The J segment lost 2 bases and the V segment lost 4 bases, leaving 2 bases of the junction unmatched. The CDR3 sequence: CASSGSGRAYNEQFF. CDR3 sequence (DNA): TGTGCCAGCAGTGGAAGCGGGAGGGCCTACAATGAGCAGTTCTTC.

The CDR3 here is CATQRTGVVVEAFF. Written as DNA, the CDR3 is TGTGCCACACAAAGAACAGGGGTGGTGGTTGAAGCTTTCTTT. This chain connects TRBV10-3 to TRBJ1-1, with 7 nucleotides matching TRBD1. The CDR3 consists of 14 residues. V shed 10 bases, J shed 7 bases, and the junction held 15 bases outside the gene matches. Per the germline V gene, CDR1 is ENHRY and CDR2 is SYGVKD.

About this clone: The junction differs from germline at one of its ends, possibly a read error. The V call is TRBV30, the J call TRBJ2-1; D is perhaps TRBD1 (6 bases). The CDR3 spans 14 residues. Germline V gene data show CDR1 as GTSNPN and CDR2 as SVGIG (reference sequence). CDR3 sequence: CARSTQGTGNEQFF. Written as DNA, the CDR3 is TGTGCCAGGAGTACGCAGGGGACGGGCAATGAGCAGTTCTTC.

The CDR3 protein is CASKPTGGAEDEQFF. The CDR3 nucleotides read TGTGCCAGCAAACCCACAGGGGGCGCGGAGGATGAGCAGTTCTTC. The gene calls are TRBV5-4 and TRBJ2-1, with TRBD1 matching over 9 bases. Looked up from germline, CDR1 is SGHNT and CDR2 is YYREEE (reference sequence). CDR3 length: 15 residues. V shed 6 bases and J 8 bases; nucleotides not matched to a gene: 12.

The V call is TRBV5-1, the J call TRBJ2-7; D perhaps matches TRBD2 (5 bases). This CDR3 spans 13 amino acids. V dropped 7 bases and J dropped 2 bases, with 13 bases sitting between them. The germline gives CDR1 SGHRS, CDR2 YFSETQ. The CDR3 DNA reads as TGCGCCAGCGGGAGACTGGAAGCCTACGAGCAGTACTTC. It translates to CASGRLEAYEQYF.

The chain links TRBV19 to TRBJ1-1; 7 positions agree with TRBD1. This CDR3 comprises 13 residues. Losses at the gene ends were 0 bases for V and 5 bases for J; bases not matched to a gene: 0. Looked up from germline, CDR1 is LNHDA and CDR2 is SQIVND (reference sequence). DNA of the CDR3: TGTGCCAGTAGTATAGACAGGGGGACTGAAGCTTTCTTT. This codes for CASSIDRGTEAFF.